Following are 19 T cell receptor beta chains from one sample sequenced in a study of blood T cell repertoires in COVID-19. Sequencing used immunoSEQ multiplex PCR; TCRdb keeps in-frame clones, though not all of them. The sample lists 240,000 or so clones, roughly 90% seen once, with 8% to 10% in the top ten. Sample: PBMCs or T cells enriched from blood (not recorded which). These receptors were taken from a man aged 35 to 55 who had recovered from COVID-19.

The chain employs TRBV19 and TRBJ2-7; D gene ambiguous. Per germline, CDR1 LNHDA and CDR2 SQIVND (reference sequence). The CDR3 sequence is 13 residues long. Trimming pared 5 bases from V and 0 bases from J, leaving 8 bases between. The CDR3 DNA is TGTGCCAGTAGTCACAGCTTCTCCTACGAGCAGTACTTC. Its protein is CASSHSFSYEQYF.

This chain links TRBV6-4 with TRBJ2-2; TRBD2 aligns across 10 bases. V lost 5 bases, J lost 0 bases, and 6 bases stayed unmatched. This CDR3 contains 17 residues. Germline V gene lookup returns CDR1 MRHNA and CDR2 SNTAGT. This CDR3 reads CASSRTSGSANTGELFF. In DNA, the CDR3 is TGTGCCAGCAGTAGGACTAGCGGCTCCGCGAACACCGGGGAGCTGTTTTTT.

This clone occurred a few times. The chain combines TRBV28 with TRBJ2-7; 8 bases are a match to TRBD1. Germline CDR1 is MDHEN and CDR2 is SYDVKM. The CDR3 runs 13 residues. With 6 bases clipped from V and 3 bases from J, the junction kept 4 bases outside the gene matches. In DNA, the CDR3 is TGTGCCAGCAGCACAGGGGGTCTCTACGAGCAGTACTTC. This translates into CASSTGGLYEQYF.

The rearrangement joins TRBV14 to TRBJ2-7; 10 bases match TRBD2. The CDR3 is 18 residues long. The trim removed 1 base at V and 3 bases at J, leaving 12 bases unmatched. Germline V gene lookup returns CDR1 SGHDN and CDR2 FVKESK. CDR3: CASSQVVAGLATHYEQYF. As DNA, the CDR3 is TGTGCCAGCAGCCAAGTTGTTGCGGGACTAGCGACCCACTACGAGCAGTACTTC.

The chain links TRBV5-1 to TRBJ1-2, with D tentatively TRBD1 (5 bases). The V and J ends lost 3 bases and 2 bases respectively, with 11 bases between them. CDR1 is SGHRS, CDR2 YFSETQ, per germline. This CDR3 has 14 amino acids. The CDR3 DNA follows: TGCGCCAGCAGCTCAGCTGGACAAAACTATGGCTACACCTTC. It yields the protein CASSSAGQNYGYTF.

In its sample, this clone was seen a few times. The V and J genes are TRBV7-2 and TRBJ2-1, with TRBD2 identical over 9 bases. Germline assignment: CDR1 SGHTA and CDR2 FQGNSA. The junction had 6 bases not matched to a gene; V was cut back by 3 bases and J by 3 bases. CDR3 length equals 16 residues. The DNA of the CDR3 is TGTGCCAGCAGCTTTAGTAGCGGGAGCCTCTACAATGAGCAGTTCTTC. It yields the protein CASSFSSGSLYNEQFF.

CDR3 nucleotides: TGTGCCAGTAGTATATCGTCCAGGGGGCTGAGCAATCAGCCCCAGCATTTT. Its translation is CASSISSRGLSNQPQHF. The rearrangement joins TRBV19 to TRBJ1-5, with TRBD1 identical over 8 bases. Germline-derived CDR1 and CDR2 are LNHDA and SQIVND (reference sequence). The CDR3 totals 17 residues. After removal of 2 bases from V and 1 base from J, the junction contained 7 bases not matched to a gene. Using reference TRBV19 and TRBJ1-5 for the parts outside the CDR3, the full variable domain is DGGITQSPKYLFRKEGQNVTLSCEQNLNHDAMYWYRQDPGQGLRLIYYSQIVNDFQKGDIAEGYSVSREKKESFPLTVTSAQKNPTAFYLCASSISSRGLSNQPQHFGDGTRLSIL.

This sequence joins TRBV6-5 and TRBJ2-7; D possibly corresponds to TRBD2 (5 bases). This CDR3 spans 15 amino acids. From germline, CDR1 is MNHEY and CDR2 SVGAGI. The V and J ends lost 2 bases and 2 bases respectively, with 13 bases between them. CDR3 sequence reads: CASSYTDSATYEQYF. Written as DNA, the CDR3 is TGTGCCAGCAGTTACACTGATAGCGCAACCTACGAGCAGTACTTC.

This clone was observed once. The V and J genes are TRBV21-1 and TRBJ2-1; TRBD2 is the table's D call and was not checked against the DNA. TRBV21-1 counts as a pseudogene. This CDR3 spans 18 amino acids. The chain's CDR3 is CASSKGTSGSRSYNEQFF. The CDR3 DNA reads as TGTGCCAGCAGCAAAGGGACTAGCGGGAGTCGGTCCTACAATGAGCAGTTCTTC.

CDR3 amino acids: CASHRGGTDTQYF. CDR3 sequence (DNA): TGCGCCAGCCACCGGGGGGGCACAGATACGCAGTATTTT. The V and J genes are TRBV5-1 and TRBJ2-3; 7 bases map to TRBD2. Per germline, CDR1 SGHRS and CDR2 YFSETQ. V lost 7 bases and J lost 1; bases outside the gene matches: 3. This CDR3 spans 13 amino acids.

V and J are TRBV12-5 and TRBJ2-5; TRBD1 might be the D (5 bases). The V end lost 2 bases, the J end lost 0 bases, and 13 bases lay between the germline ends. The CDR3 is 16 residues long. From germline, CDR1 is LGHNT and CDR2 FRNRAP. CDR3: CASGLKAGSYQETQYF. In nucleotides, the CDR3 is TGTGCTAGTGGTTTGAAAGCAGGGTCGTACCAAGAGACCCAGTACTTC.

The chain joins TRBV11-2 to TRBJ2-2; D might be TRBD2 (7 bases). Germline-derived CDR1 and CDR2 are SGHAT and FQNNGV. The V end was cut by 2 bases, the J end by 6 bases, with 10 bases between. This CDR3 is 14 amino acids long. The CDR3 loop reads CASSLRGAPGELFF. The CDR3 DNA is TGTGCCAGCAGCTTACGGGGGGCCCCCGGGGAGCTGTTTTTT.

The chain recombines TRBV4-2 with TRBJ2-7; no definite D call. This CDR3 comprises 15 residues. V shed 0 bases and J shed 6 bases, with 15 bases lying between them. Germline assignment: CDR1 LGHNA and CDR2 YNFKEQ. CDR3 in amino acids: CASSQETHPDIEQYF. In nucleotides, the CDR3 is TGTGCCAGCAGCCAAGAGACTCATCCGGATATCGAGCAGTACTTC.

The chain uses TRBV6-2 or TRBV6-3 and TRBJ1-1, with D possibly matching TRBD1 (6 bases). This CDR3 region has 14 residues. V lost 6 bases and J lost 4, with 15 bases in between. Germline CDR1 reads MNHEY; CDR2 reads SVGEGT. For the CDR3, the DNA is TGTGCCAGCAGCCGATGGGGGCTGGGCACTGAAGCTTTCTTT. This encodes CASSRWGLGTEAFF.

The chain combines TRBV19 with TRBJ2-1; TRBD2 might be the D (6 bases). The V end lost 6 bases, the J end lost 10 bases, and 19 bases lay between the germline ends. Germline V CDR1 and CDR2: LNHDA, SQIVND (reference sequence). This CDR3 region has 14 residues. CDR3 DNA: TGTGCCAGTAGAACCGGGACTCAAGCAGGGGAGCAGTTCTTC. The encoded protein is CASRTGTQAGEQFF.

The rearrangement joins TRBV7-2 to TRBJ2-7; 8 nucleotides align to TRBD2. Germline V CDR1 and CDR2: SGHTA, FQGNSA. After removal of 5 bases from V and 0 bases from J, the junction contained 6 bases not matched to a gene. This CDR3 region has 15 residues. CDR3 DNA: TGTGCCAGCAGCCCGAGGAGCGGGAGCTCCTACGAGCAGTACTTC. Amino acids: CASSPRSGSSYEQYF.

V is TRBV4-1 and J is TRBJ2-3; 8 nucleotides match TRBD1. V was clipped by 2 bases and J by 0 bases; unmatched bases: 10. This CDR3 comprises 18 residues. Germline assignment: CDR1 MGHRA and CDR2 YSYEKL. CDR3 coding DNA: TGCGCCAGCAGCCAACAGGGGGCCACCAGATATAGCACAGATACGCAGTATTTT. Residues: CASSQQGATRYSTDTQYF.

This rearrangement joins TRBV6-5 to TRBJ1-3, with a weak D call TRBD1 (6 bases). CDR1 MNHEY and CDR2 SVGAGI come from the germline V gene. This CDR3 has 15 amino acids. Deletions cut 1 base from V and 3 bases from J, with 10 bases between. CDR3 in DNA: TGTGCCAGCAGTTACTGGGACATACATGGAAACACCATATATTTT. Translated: CASSYWDIHGNTIYF.

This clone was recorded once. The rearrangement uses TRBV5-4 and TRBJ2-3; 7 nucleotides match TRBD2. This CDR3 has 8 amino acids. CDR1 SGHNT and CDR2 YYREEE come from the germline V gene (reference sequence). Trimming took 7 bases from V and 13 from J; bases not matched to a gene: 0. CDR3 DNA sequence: TGTGCCAGCGGGGGGGAGTATTTT. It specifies CASGGEYF.